This T cell receptor beta chain stems from a study of shared clonotypes between healthy human individuals. Study-wide points: Among non-shared clonotypes, generation probabilities were lower than among those shared by all four donors.

CDR1 is SGHVS, CDR2 FQNEAQ, per germline. This CDR3 comprises 14 residues. Trimming removed 3 bases from V and 0 bases from J, with 6 bases in between. The split of CD4+ cells yielded CD45RA+ naive and CD45RA-negative memory subsets. To note about this clone: Its matching antigen is unknown.

The authors ran the assay at deep level. The protocol was immunoSEQ multiplex PCR, while the TCRdb copy is restricted to in-frame clones and leaves out a portion. There are approximately 2,300,000 clones in the sample; around 90% occur only once, and about 0.36% lies in the top ten. This chain joins TRBV7-8 and TRBJ1-3, with D unclear. Sample: naive CD4+ T cells from PBMCs. The subset: CD45RA+ positively selected. This clonotype was sampled from a young man in good health. Some clones in this sample may be carry-over from other donors' samples. CDR3 amino acids: CASSLGNSGNTIYF. In DNA, the CDR3 is TGTGCCAGCAGCTTGGGGAACTCTGGAAACACCATATATTTT.